Listed below are T cell receptor beta chains from one sample, sequenced in a study of OX40 agonist ivuxolimab in advanced cancers. Assay used: immunoSEQ multiplex PCR; TCRdb lists only in-frame clones, some missing. Of 65,000 to 95,000 clones listed, around 83% are singletons. This material consisted of CD4+ or CD8+ T cells sorted from blood, taken in a trial of the OX40 agonist ivuxolimab. The receptors come from an adult with an advanced solid tumor such as melanoma, head and neck, liver or kidney cancer. The CDR3 runs from the conserved cysteine through the conserved F or W. Each record gives: V gene, J gene, clone size, D gene, CDR3 protein, CDR3 DNA. D genes are given only for firm matches. A clone size is listed for some rows: how often the clone was seen (once, few, many), or a class if it is expanded.

v_gene: TRBV28; j_gene: TRBJ1-3; abundance: NA; d_gene: TRBD1; CDR3aa: CATTGNPGNTIYF; CDR3nt: TGTGCCACGACAGGGAACCCCGGAAACACCATATATTTT
v_gene: TRBV6-1; j_gene: TRBJ2-7; abundance: NA; d_gene: NA; CDR3aa: CASSPRGGEQYF; CDR3nt: TGTGCCAGCAGCCCCAGGGGGGGTGAGCAGTACTTC
v_gene: TRBV28; j_gene: TRBJ1-6; abundance: NA; d_gene: NA; CDR3aa: CASNSGVNSPLHF; CDR3nt: TGTGCCAGCAACTCAGGGGTTAATTCACCCCTCCACTTT
v_gene: TRBV6-5; j_gene: TRBJ1-4; abundance: NA; d_gene: TRBD1; CDR3aa: CASSQGQGNEKLFF; CDR3nt: TGTGCCAGCAGTCAGGGACAGGGGAATGAAAAACTGTTTTTT
v_gene: TRBV5-1; j_gene: TRBJ2-3; abundance: NA; d_gene: NA; CDR3aa: CASSASGRGADTQYF; CDR3nt: TGCGCCAGCAGTGCTAGCGGAAGGGGGGCAGATACGCAGTATTTT
v_gene: TRBV7-3; j_gene: TRBJ2-6; abundance: NA; d_gene: TRBD2; CDR3aa: CASSSSGGSGANVLTF; CDR3nt: TGTGCCAGCAGCTCTAGCGGGGGCTCTGGGGCCAACGTCCTGACTTTC
v_gene: TRBV19; j_gene: TRBJ2-1; abundance: NA; d_gene: TRBD2; CDR3aa: CASSREALAGRYNEQFF; CDR3nt: TGTGCCAGTAGTCGCGAAGCTCTAGCGGGCCGCTACAATGAGCAGTTCTTC
v_gene: TRBV5-5; j_gene: TRBJ2-5; abundance: NA; d_gene: TRBD2; CDR3aa: CASSSLAGLETQYF; CDR3nt: TGTGCCAGCAGTTCGCTAGCGGGGTTAGAGACCCAGTACTTC
v_gene: TRBV5-1; j_gene: TRBJ2-7; abundance: NA; d_gene: TRBD2; CDR3aa: CASSLASKGRGSYEQYF; CDR3nt: TGCGCCAGCAGCTTGGCGTCAAAGGGGCGGGGGTCGTACGAGCAGTACTTC
v_gene: TRBV27; j_gene: TRBJ1-2; abundance: once; d_gene: NA; CDR3aa: CASSLFGSNYGYTF; CDR3nt: TGTGCCAGCAGTTTATTTGGCAGTAACTATGGCTACACCTTC
v_gene: TRBV2; j_gene: TRBJ1-5; abundance: few; d_gene: NA; CDR3aa: CASSDQGQSNQPQHF; CDR3nt: TGTGCCAGCAGTGATCAAGGACAGAGCAATCAGCCCCAGCATTTT
v_gene: TRBV28; j_gene: TRBJ1-5; abundance: few; d_gene: NA; CDR3aa: CASTLRGRGNQPQHF; CDR3nt: TGTGCCAGCACTTTAAGGGGTAGGGGCAATCAGCCCCAGCATTTT
v_gene: TRBV28; j_gene: TRBJ2-7; abundance: NA; d_gene: NA; CDR3aa: CASRPGGTTYEQYF; CDR3nt: TGTGCCAGCAGACCCGGTGGGACCACCTACGAGCAGTACTTC
v_gene: TRBV5-1; j_gene: TRBJ2-3; abundance: few; d_gene: TRBD1; CDR3aa: CASSLGQGAGDTQYF; CDR3nt: TGCGCCAGCAGCTTGGGACAGGGGGCGGGAGATACGCAGTATTTT
v_gene: TRBV4-1; j_gene: TRBJ1-1; abundance: NA; d_gene: NA; CDR3aa: CASSQVGRLNTEAFF; CDR3nt: TGCGCCAGCAGCCAAGTGGGCAGACTGAACACTGAAGCTTTCTTT
v_gene: TRBV6-6; j_gene: TRBJ1-3; abundance: NA; d_gene: NA; CDR3aa: CASTPGGTGNTIYF; CDR3nt: TGTGCCAGCACGCCGGGGGGAACAGGAAACACCATATATTTT
v_gene: TRBV27; j_gene: TRBJ2-7; abundance: NA; d_gene: NA; CDR3aa: CASSGTWGEQYF; CDR3nt: TGTGCCAGCAGTGGAACATGGGGAGAGCAGTACTTC
v_gene: TRBV6-5; j_gene: TRBJ2-7; abundance: NA; d_gene: TRBD2; CDR3aa: CASSYSRSSGSYEQYF; CDR3nt: TGTGCCAGCAGTTACTCCCGGAGTAGCGGGAGTTACGAGCAGTACTTC
v_gene: TRBV9; j_gene: TRBJ1-2; abundance: NA; d_gene: NA; CDR3aa: CASSVVSRRAGALYGYTF; CDR3nt: TGTGCCAGCAGCGTAGTTTCCCGTCGAGCAGGAGCCCTCTATGGCTACACCTTC
v_gene: TRBV27; j_gene: TRBJ2-7; abundance: NA; d_gene: TRBD2; CDR3aa: CASSPLSGLSSYEQYF; CDR3nt: TGTGCCAGCAGTCCTCTTAGCGGGTTAAGCTCCTACGAGCAGTACTTC
v_gene: TRBV9; j_gene: TRBJ2-2; abundance: NA; d_gene: NA; CDR3aa: CASSVGGLTNTGELFF; CDR3nt: TGTGCCAGCAGCGTAGGTGGGCTGACGAACACCGGGGAGCTGTTTTTT
v_gene: TRBV11-2; j_gene: TRBJ1-2; abundance: NA; d_gene: NA; CDR3aa: CASSWGGNGYTF; CDR3nt: TGTGCCAGCAGCTGGGGGGGCAACGGCTACACCTTC
v_gene: TRBV6-5; j_gene: TRBJ2-6; abundance: NA; d_gene: NA; CDR3aa: CASRAGTAGANVLTF; CDR3nt: TGTGCCAGCAGGGCCGGGACCGCTGGGGCCAACGTCCTGACTTTC
v_gene: TRBV29-1; j_gene: TRBJ1-1; abundance: few; d_gene: NA; CDR3aa: CSVEGAEAFF; CDR3nt: TGCAGCGTTGAAGGGGCTGAAGCTTTCTTT
v_gene: TRBV10-2; j_gene: TRBJ1-4; abundance: NA; d_gene: NA; CDR3aa: CASTPSPSREKLFF; CDR3nt: TGCGCCAGCACCCCATCCCCTAGTAGGGAAAAACTGTTTTTT
v_gene: TRBV11-2; j_gene: TRBJ2-7; abundance: NA; d_gene: TRBD2; CDR3aa: CASSLLAGVLGEQYF; CDR3nt: TGTGCCAGCAGCTTACTAGCGGGAGTTTTAGGCGAGCAGTACTTC
v_gene: TRBV14; j_gene: TRBJ2-3; abundance: NA; d_gene: NA; CDR3aa: CASSQAAKGVLGTDTQYF; CDR3nt: TGTGCCAGCAGCCAAGCGGCCAAGGGAGTTTTAGGCACAGATACGCAGTATTTT
v_gene: TRBV21-1; j_gene: TRBJ1-5; abundance: NA; d_gene: NA; CDR3aa: CASRARPPDGNQPQHF; CDR3nt: TGTGCCAGCAGAGCTCGCCCACCGGACGGCAATCAGCCCCAGCATTTT
v_gene: TRBV25-1; j_gene: TRBJ1-1; abundance: NA; d_gene: NA; CDR3aa: CASAPRMNTEAFF; CDR3nt: TGTGCCAGCGCACCTAGAATGAACACTGAAGCTTTCTTT
v_gene: TRBV6-5; j_gene: TRBJ2-7; abundance: NA; d_gene: TRBD1; CDR3aa: CASSPGTGVNEQYF; CDR3nt: TGTGCCAGCAGTCCCGGGACAGGGGTGAACGAGCAGTACTTC
v_gene: TRBV25-1; j_gene: TRBJ2-5; abundance: once; d_gene: NA; CDR3aa: CASSEWSGRETQYF; CDR3nt: TGTGCCAGCAGTGAATGGTCGGGGCGAGAGACCCAGTACTTC
v_gene: TRBV7-8; j_gene: TRBJ2-7; abundance: NA; d_gene: NA; CDR3aa: CASSSRWTYEQYF; CDR3nt: TGTGCCAGCAGCTCGCGGTGGACCTACGAGCAGTACTTC
v_gene: TRBV12-5; j_gene: TRBJ1-2; abundance: NA; d_gene: TRBD1; CDR3aa: CASGESDRGRDGYTF; CDR3nt: TGTGCTAGTGGTGAATCGGACAGGGGCCGGGATGGCTACACCTTC
v_gene: TRBV5-4; j_gene: TRBJ2-3; abundance: NA; d_gene: NA; CDR3aa: CASGVRTFSTDTQYF; CDR3nt: TGTGCCAGCGGCGTCAGGACTTTTAGCACAGATACGCAGTATTTT
v_gene: TRBV2; j_gene: TRBJ2-5; abundance: NA; d_gene: NA; CDR3aa: CASSEETYAGQYF; CDR3nt: TGTGCCAGCAGTGAAGAGACTTACGCGGGCCAGTACTTC
v_gene: TRBV28; j_gene: TRBJ1-5; abundance: NA; d_gene: TRBD1; CDR3aa: CALQGRNQPQHF; CDR3nt: TGTGCGTTACAGGGGAGGAATCAGCCCCAGCATTTT
v_gene: TRBV14; j_gene: TRBJ2-7; abundance: few; d_gene: NA; CDR3aa: CASSQVRRRSLREQYF; CDR3nt: TGTGCCAGCAGCCAAGTGAGGAGGAGATCTCTACGAGAGCAGTACTTC
v_gene: TRBV9; j_gene: TRBJ2-7; abundance: NA; d_gene: NA; CDR3aa: CASSLNSQGYEQYF; CDR3nt: TGTGCCAGCAGCCTAAACTCTCAGGGTTACGAGCAGTACTTC
v_gene: TRBV7-2; j_gene: TRBJ1-1; abundance: NA; d_gene: NA; CDR3aa: CASSLERTSYTEAFF; CDR3nt: TGTGCCAGCAGCTTAGAACGGACCTCCTACACTGAAGCTTTCTTT
v_gene: TRBV7-6; j_gene: TRBJ2-5; abundance: NA; d_gene: NA; CDR3aa: CASSLTGAGQETQYF; CDR3nt: TGTGCCAGCAGCTTGACGGGAGCGGGCCAAGAGACCCAGTACTTC
v_gene: TRBV29-1; j_gene: TRBJ2-7; abundance: few; d_gene: NA; CDR3aa: CSVDRDGYEQYF; CDR3nt: TGCAGCGTTGATAGGGATGGGTACGAGCAGTACTTC
v_gene: TRBV6-6; j_gene: TRBJ1-1; abundance: NA; d_gene: TRBD1; CDR3aa: CASRGAQGWDTEAFF; CDR3nt: TGTGCCAGCAGAGGGGCACAGGGGTGGGACACTGAAGCTTTCTTT
v_gene: TRBV4-2; j_gene: TRBJ2-7; abundance: NA; d_gene: NA; CDR3aa: CASSPLSYSYEQYF; CDR3nt: TGTGCCAGCAGCCCCCTATCGTACTCCTACGAGCAGTACTTC
v_gene: TRBV27; j_gene: TRBJ1-5; abundance: NA; d_gene: NA; CDR3aa: CASSGRGGVKPQHF; CDR3nt: TGTGCCAGCAGTGGCCGTGGCGGGGTGAAGCCCCAGCATTTT
v_gene: TRBV5-1; j_gene: TRBJ1-2; abundance: NA; d_gene: TRBD1; CDR3aa: CASSHGTGDGYTF; CDR3nt: TGCGCCAGCAGCCACGGGACAGGGGATGGCTACACCTTC
v_gene: TRBV19; j_gene: TRBJ2-5; abundance: NA; d_gene: TRBD1; CDR3aa: CASSRGQRETQYF; CDR3nt: TGTGCCAGTAGCCGGGGACAGAGAGAGACCCAGTACTTC